The present TCR beta chain was sequenced within a study of blood T cell repertoires in COVID-19. The table came from immunoSEQ multiplex PCR; TCRdb's copy has only in-frame clones and leaves some out. The sample lists tens of thousands of clones; approximately 85% were seen once. This receptor was obtained from a man older than 75 with acute or convalescent COVID-19. The material sequenced was peripheral blood.

This chain's CDR3 is CASSMSSGSIDTQYF. CDR3 bases: TGTGCCAGTAGTATGTCTAGCGGGAGTATAGATACGCAGTATTTT. V and J are TRBV19 and TRBJ2-3, with 10 bases lining up with TRBD2. CDR3 length: 15 residues. V was pared by 3 bases and J by 5 bases, with 5 bases of the junction left unmatched. The germline CDR1 and CDR2 sequences are LNHDA and SQIVND (reference sequence).